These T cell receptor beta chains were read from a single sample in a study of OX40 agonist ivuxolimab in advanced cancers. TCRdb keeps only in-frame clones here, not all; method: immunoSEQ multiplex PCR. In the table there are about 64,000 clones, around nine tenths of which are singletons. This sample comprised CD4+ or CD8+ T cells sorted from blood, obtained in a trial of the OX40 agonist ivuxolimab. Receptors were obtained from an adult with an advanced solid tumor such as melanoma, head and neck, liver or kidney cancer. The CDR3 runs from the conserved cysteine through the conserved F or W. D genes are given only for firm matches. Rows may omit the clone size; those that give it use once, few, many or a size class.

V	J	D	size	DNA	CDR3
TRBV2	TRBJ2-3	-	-	TGTGCCAGCAGTGCCACACGTGGGGGGTACACAGATACGCAGTATTTT	CASSATRGGYTDTQYF
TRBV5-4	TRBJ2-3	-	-	TGTGCCAGCACCCTAGTGGTTGGGGGGCCTAGCACAGATACGCAGTATTTT	CASTLVVGGPSTDTQYF
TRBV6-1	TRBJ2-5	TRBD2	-	TGTGCCAGGGCCCTAGCGGGGGGGCGAGAGACCCAGTACTTC	CARALAGGRETQYF
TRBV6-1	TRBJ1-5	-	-	TGTGCCAGCAGTGAAAGGGGTCCAAATCAGCCCCAGCATTTT	CASSERGPNQPQHF
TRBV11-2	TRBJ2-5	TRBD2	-	TGTGCCAGCAGCATACTAGCGGGGGGAGTCCAAGAGACCCAGTACTTC	CASSILAGGVQETQYF
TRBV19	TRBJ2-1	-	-	TGTGCCAGTAGTATCAGGCGGGTAGCCTACAATGAGCAGTTCTTC	CASSIRRVAYNEQFF
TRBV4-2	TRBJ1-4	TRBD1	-	TGTGCCAGCAGCCAAGCGGTGACAGGGGGAAATGAAAAACTGTTTTTT	CASSQAVTGGNEKLFF
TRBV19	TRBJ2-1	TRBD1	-	TGTGCCAGTAGTAAAACAGGGGATTACTACAATGAGCAGTTCTTC	CASSKTGDYYNEQFF
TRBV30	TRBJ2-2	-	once	TGTGCCTGGAACATACGGGACAGGGCTTGGTTTAGCGGGAAGCAGGGCGGGGAGCTGTTTTTT	CAWNIRDRAWFSGKQGGELFF
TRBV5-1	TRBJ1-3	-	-	TGCGCCAGCAGCTCTAGCGGGGTTGGAAACACCATATATTTT	CASSSSGVGNTIYF
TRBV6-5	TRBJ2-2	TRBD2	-	TGTGCCAGCAGCCAGACTAGCGGGGGCACCGGGGAGCTGTTTTTT	CASSQTSGGTGELFF
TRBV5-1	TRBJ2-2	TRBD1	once	TGCGCCAGCGGGGGACAGGGTGGAACCGGGGAGCTGTTTTTT	CASGGQGGTGELFF
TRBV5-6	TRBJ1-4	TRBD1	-	TGTGCCAGCAGCTTGTCTTATTCCCGGGACAGGGCCTCTGAAAAACTGTTTTTT	CASSLSYSRDRASEKLFF
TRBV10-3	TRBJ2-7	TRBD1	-	TGTGCCTCGACAGGGGGGGACAGGGACTCCTACGAGCAGTACTTC	CASTGGDRDSYEQYF
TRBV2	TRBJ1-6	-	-	TGTGCCAGCAAGGAGACGGTGAATTCACCCCTCCACTTT	CASKETVNSPLHF
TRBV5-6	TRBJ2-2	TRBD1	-	TGTGCCAGCAGCTGGAGGGGGACAGGGAAGGCCGGGGAGCTGTTTTTT	CASSWRGTGKAGELFF
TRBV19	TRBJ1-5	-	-	TGTGCCAGTAGTTTTGGACACGAGCAAGGGTATCAGCCCCAGCATTTT	CASSFGHEQGYQPQHF
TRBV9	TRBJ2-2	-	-	TGTGCCAGCAGCGTGGGGCCAACTGACACCGGGGAGCTGTTTTTT	CASSVGPTDTGELFF
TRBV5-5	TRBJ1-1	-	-	TGTGCCAGCAGCCTGTGGCGGACAGTCGGGGGTTCCACTGAAGCTTTCTTT	CASSLWRTVGGSTEAFF
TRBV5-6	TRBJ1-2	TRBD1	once	TGTGCCAGCAACCCGCTGGGACAGGGGAAATCTCGTGGCTACACCTTC	CASNPLGQGKSRGYTF
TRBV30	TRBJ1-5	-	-	TGTGCCTGGAGTGTAATGGGAAAGAATCAGCCCCAGCATTTT	CAWSVMGKNQPQHF
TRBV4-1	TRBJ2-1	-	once	TGCGCCAGCAGGGAGGGTCCCAACTCCTACAATGAGCAGTTCTTC	CASREGPNSYNEQFF
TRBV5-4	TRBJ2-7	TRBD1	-	TGTGCCAGCAGCTTGATGGGACAGGCATCCTACGAGCAGTACTTC	CASSLMGQASYEQYF
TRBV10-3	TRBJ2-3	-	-	TGTGCCATCAGTCTAGGGCGGGAAGGCACAGATACGCAGTATTTT	CAISLGREGTDTQYF
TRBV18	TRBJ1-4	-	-	TGTGCCAGCTCCCCCAGGGCTGGGGGGGAAAAACTGTTTTTT	CASSPRAGGEKLFF
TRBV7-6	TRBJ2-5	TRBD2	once	TGTGCCAGCAGCTCGGGACTAGCGGGAGTAGAGACCCAGTACTTC	CASSSGLAGVETQYF
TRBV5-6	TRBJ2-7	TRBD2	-	TGTGCCAGCAGCTGGCGTGGGGGGGTCCCATCCTACGAGCAGTACTTC	CASSWRGGVPSYEQYF
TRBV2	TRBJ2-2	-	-	TGTGCCAGCAGTGTGGTGGGATACACCGGGGAGCTGTTTTTT	CASSVVGYTGELFF
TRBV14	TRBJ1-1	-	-	TGTGCCAGCAGCCTTGGGGCCGGCACTGAAGCTTTCTTT	CASSLGAGTEAFF
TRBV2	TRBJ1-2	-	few	TGTGCCAGCAGTGAATCGGGGGAACAGTATGGCTACACCTTC	CASSESGEQYGYTF
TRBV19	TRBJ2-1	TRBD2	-	TGTGCCAGTAGTAGGCTCGGCGGGGGGGACAATGAGCAGTTCTTC	CASSRLGGGDNEQFF
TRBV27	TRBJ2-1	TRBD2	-	TGTGCCAGCAGTTTGTACGGGACTAGCGGGATGGGGCCCCGGGAGCAGTTCTTC	CASSLYGTSGMGPREQFF
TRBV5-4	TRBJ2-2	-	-	TGTGCCAGCAGCGATGACAGAGTACTCACCGGGGAGCTGTTTTTT	CASSDDRVLTGELFF
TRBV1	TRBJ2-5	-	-	TGCACCAGCAGCCAAGCAAGTGATCCGGGACAAGCTCAAGAGACCCAGTACTTC	CTSSQASDPGQAQETQYF
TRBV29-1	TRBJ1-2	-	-	TGCAGCGTTGTAGGGCGGACCTATGGCTACACCTTC	CSVVGRTYGYTF
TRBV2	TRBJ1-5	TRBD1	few	TGTGCCAGCAGTCCCGGGACAGGGTCCCAGCCCCAGCATTTT	CASSPGTGSQPQHF
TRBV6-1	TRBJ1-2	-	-	TGTGCCAGCAGTGAAGGCGCCTCGACAGCTAACTATGGCTACACCTTC	CASSEGASTANYGYTF
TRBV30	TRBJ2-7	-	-	TGTGCCTGGAGTTCCACCCCTGTCTCCGAGCAGTACTTC	CAWSSTPVSEQYF
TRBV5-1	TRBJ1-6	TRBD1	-	TGCGCCAGCAGCTTGGAACAGGGGGCTAATTCACCCCTCCACTTT	CASSLEQGANSPLHF
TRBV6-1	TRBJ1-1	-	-	TGTGCCAGCACCATTTCTGGGGGGAACACTGAAGCTTTCTTT	CASTISGGNTEAFF
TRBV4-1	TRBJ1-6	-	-	TGCGCCAGCAGCCAAGCGATGGCACCGAGCTCCTATAATTCACCCCTCCACTTT	CASSQAMAPSSYNSPLHF
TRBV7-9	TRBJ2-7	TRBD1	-	TGTGCCGGACAGGGGGCTACTTGGGAGCAGTACTTC	CAGQGATWEQYF
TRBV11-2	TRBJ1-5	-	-	TGTGCCAGCAGCCCTGCCCGGGAGCAGCCCCAGCATTTT	CASSPAREQPQHF
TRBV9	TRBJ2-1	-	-	TGTGCCAGCAGCGTAGGTCTGGGTACCTACAATGAGCAGTTCTTC	CASSVGLGTYNEQFF
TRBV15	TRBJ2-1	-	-	TGTGCCACCAGCAGAGCGGGCGGGGCCGCTTTCCATGAGCAGTTCTTC	CATSRAGGAAFHEQFF
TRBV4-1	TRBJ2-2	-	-	TGCGCCAGCAGCCTACCGACAGAGAACACCGGGGAGCTGTTTTTT	CASSLPTENTGELFF
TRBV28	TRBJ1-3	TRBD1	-	TGTGCCAGCATCCGGACAGGCGGAAACACCATATATTTT	CASIRTGGNTIYF
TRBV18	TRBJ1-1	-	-	TGTGCCAGCTCACCAACCGGGGATGAAGCTTTCTTT	CASSPTGDEAFF